This T cell receptor (beta chain) was captured in a study of T cells expressing NK-cell markers. This CDR3 region has 14 residues. Looked up from germline, CDR1 is SGHRS and CDR2 is YFSETQ. TCRdb re-called the 5' RACE reads and catalogs CDR3 proteins one per entry, DNA excluded. The sample table includes approximately 460,000 distinct CDR3 sequences. The source is a woman aged 18-70 years in good health. The specimen sequenced was blood T cells: a sorted CD56 or NKG2C T cell subset, CD4+ or CD8+ T cells, or bulk PBMC T cells (not recorded which). The chain recombines TRBV5-1 with TRBJ2-1. CDR3 residues: CASSDGDTYNEQFF.